The clone carrying this TCR beta chain has only a few counts. Its target is unknown. The source of the sample is a study of cytomegalovirus exposure and HLA in healthy donors. Whole-study findings and limits: As a later analysis showed, a missense DCLRE1C variant was linked to trimming of TCR beta V- and J-genes. The later analysis indicated that the majority of CMV-associated TCR beta chains appeared HLA-restricted. Compared with the roughly 700-donor mean, an Asian-associated ancestry cluster reportedly had fewer N-insertions, according to a later analysis.

The CDR3 sequence is 14 residues long. The germline V gene encodes CDR1 KGHSH and CDR2 LQKENI. Trimming removed 2 bases at V and 4 bases at J, with 11 bases between. Vbeta (60) and Jbeta (13) primers were used in the PCR. Produced via immunoSEQ multiplex PCR; TCRdb's table is partial and in-frame only. The table lists 150,000 to 200,000 clones, more than 70% of them singletons. Specimen: PBMCs. This TCR derives from a man aged 35-49 years in good health and CMV-seropositive. The chain employs TRBV18 and TRBJ1-1; tentative D call: TRBD1 (5 bases). The CDR3 here is CASSPTRGGTEAFF. CDR3 sequence (DNA): TGTGCCAGCTCACCAACAAGGGGAGGCACTGAAGCTTTCTTT. Filled out from reference TRBV18 and TRBJ1-1, the complete variable domain reads NAGVMQNPRHLVRRRGQEARLRCSPMKGHSHVYWYRQLPEEGLKFMVYLQKENIIDESGMPKERFSAEFPKEGPSILRIQQVVRGDSAAYFCASSPTRGGTEAFFGQGTRLTVV.